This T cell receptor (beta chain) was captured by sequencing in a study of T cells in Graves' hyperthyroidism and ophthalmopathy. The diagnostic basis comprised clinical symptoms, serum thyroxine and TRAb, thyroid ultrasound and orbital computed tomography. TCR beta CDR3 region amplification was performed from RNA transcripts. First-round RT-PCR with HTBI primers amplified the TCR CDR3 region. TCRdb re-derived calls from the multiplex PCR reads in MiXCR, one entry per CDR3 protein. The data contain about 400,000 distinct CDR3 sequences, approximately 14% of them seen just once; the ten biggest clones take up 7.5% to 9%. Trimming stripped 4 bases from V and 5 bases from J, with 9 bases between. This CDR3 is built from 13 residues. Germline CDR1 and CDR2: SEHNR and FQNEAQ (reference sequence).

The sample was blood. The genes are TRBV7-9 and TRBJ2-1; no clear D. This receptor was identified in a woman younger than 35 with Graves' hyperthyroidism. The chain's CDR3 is CASSYDENNEQFF. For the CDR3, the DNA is TGTGCCAGCAGCTATGACGAGAACAATGAGCAGTTCTTC. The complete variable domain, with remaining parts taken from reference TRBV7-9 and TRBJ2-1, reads DTGVSQNPRHKITKRGQNVTFRCDPISEHNRLYWYRQTLGQGPEFLTYFQNEAQLEKSRLLSDRFSAERPKGSFSTLEIQRTEQGDSAMYLCASSYDENNEQFFGPGTRLTVL.